The 15 T cell receptor beta chains in this list originate from one sample, sequenced in a study of shared clonotypes between healthy human individuals. Profiling relied on immunoSEQ multiplex PCR, and the TCRdb table lists in-frame clones only, not all of them. This table holds around 2.5 million clones, 93% found once. The sequenced sample consisted of naive CD4+ T cells from PBMCs. Subset meaning: CD45RA+ positively selected. Receptors were obtained from a man younger than 35 in good health. Some clones in this sample may be carry-over from other donors' samples.

The chain joins TRBV19 to TRBJ2-1; D ambiguous. Deletions cut 3 bases from V and 4 bases from J, with 7 bases between. This CDR3 spans 13 amino acids. The V gene's germline CDR1 is LNHDA and CDR2 SQIVND (reference sequence). CDR3 residues: CASSMNGYNEQFF. The CDR3 nucleotides read TGTGCCAGTAGTATGAACGGTTACAATGAGCAGTTCTTC.

The V gene is TRBV2, the J gene TRBJ1-2; 7 bases fit TRBD1. V gave up 4 bases and J gave up 5 bases; unmatched junction bases: 7. The CDR3 is 14 amino acids. From germline, CDR1 is SNHLY and CDR2 FYNNEI. In nucleotides, the CDR3 is TGTGCCAGCAGTGTTGACAGGGCGGGATATGGCTACACCTTC. Its translation is CASSVDRAGYGYTF.

This chain uses TRBV7-6 with TRBJ2-7; D is possibly TRBD1 or TRBD2 (5 bases each). CDR3 size: 15 residues. The V end was cut by 0 bases, the J end by 4 bases, with 13 bases between. Germline CDR1 and CDR2: SGHVS and FNYEAQ. The chain's CDR3 is CASSLAGPGSYEQYF. CDR3 DNA sequence: TGTGCCAGCAGCTTAGCGGGACCGGGTAGTTACGAGCAGTACTTC. Full variable domain (rest looked up from reference TRBV7-6 and TRBJ2-7): GAGVSQSPRYKVTKRGQDVALRCDPISGHVSLYWYRQALGQGPEFLTYFNYEAQQDKSGLPNDRFSAERPEGSISTLTIQRTEQRDSAMYRCASSLAGPGSYEQYFGPGTRLTVT.

This chain links TRBV13 with TRBJ1-1, with 7 bases lining up with TRBD1. Germline V CDR1 and CDR2: PRHDT, FYEKMQ (reference sequence). The ends lost 5 bases at V and 3 bases at J; junction bases unmatched: 6. The CDR3 consists of 14 residues. As DNA, the CDR3 is TGTGCCAGCAGCCGAGGACAGGCAGACACTGAAGCTTTCTTT. It translates to CASSRGQADTEAFF.

The genes are TRBV7-9 and TRBJ1-2; D not resolved. The germline V gene has CDR1 SEHNR and CDR2 FQNEAQ (reference sequence). CDR3 length: 16 residues. Trimming shortened V by 5 bases and J by 4 bases, and 20 bases separated the two germline ends. CDR3 amino acids: CASSPNTERRSYGYTF. In DNA, the CDR3 is TGTGCCAGCAGCCCGAATACGGAACGGCGGAGCTATGGCTACACCTTC.

The gene calls are TRBV7-9 and TRBJ1-3; D is unresolved. Germline V gene sequence: CDR1 SEHNR, CDR2 FQNEAQ (reference sequence). V lost 1 base and J lost 4, with 11 bases in between. CDR3 length equals 15 residues. The CDR3 sequence is CASSLGRALGNTIYF. The CDR3 bases are TGTGCCAGCAGCTTAGGGAGGGCGCTAGGAAACACCATATATTTT. Using reference TRBV7-9 and TRBJ1-3 for the parts outside the CDR3, the full variable domain is DTGVSQNPRHKITKRGQNVTFRCDPISEHNRLYWYRQTLGQGPEFLTYFQNEAQLEKSRLLSDRFSAERPKGSFSTLEIQRTEQGDSAMYLCASSLGRALGNTIYFGEGSWLTVV.

The V and J genes are TRBV7-9 and TRBJ1-2; 7 nucleotides agree with TRBD1. This CDR3 has 17 amino acids. Germline CDR1 and CDR2: SEHNR and FQNEAQ (reference sequence). The junction had 17 bases not matched to a gene; V was cut back by 5 bases and J by 5 bases. DNA for the CDR3: TGTGCCAGCAGCCCTAGACAGGGCCCCTCAGCCCTTTATGGCTACACCTTC. Its protein product is CASSPRQGPSALYGYTF.

The chain has TRBV7-2 and TRBJ2-2, with 7 positions matching TRBD1. The trim removed 5 bases at V and 0 bases at J, leaving 3 bases unmatched. Germline CDR1 is SGHTA and CDR2 is FQGNSA. The CDR3 is 15 residues long. CDR3 loop: CASSADRSNTGELFF. CDR3 DNA sequence: TGTGCCAGCAGCGCGGACAGGTCGAACACCGGGGAGCTGTTTTTT.

The chain uses TRBV7-9 and TRBJ1-4, with D unresolved. CDR1 is SEHNR and CDR2 is FQNEAQ in the germline V gene (reference sequence). The germline V and J ends were trimmed by 5 bases and 5 bases, with 15 bases remaining between them. The CDR3 runs 15 residues. This CDR3 is CASSHGRIPNEKLFF. For the CDR3, the DNA is TGTGCCAGCAGCCACGGACGGATCCCAAATGAAAAACTGTTTTTT.

The chain uses TRBV2 and TRBJ1-1, with 7 bases fitting TRBD1. The CDR3 is 17 residues long. The trim removed 0 bases at V and 1 base at J, leaving 8 bases unmatched. CDR1 and CDR2 (germline): SNHLY, FYNNEI. The CDR3 DNA reads TGTGCCAGCAGTGAAGCGAGGGCAGGGGGTAGGAACACTGAAGCTTTCTTT. Translation gives CASSEARAGGRNTEAFF.

The V call is TRBV5-1, the J call TRBJ2-1; 9 bases match TRBD2. CDR1 SGHRS and CDR2 YFSETQ come from the germline V gene. This CDR3 has 15 residues. After removal of 0 bases from V and 6 bases from J, the junction contained 4 bases not matched to a gene. The CDR3 region is CASSLVAGVINEQFF. The CDR3 DNA is TGCGCCAGCAGCTTGGTAGCGGGAGTAATCAATGAGCAGTTCTTC.

The chain uses TRBV7-9 and TRBJ1-6; D call uncertain. Looked up from germline, CDR1 is SEHNR and CDR2 is FQNEAQ (reference sequence). Trimming cost V 5 bases and J 5 bases, with 4 bases left between them. This CDR3 region has 12 residues. CDR3 region: CASSPDNSPLHF. DNA of the CDR3: TGTGCCAGCAGCCCCGATAATTCACCCCTCCACTTT. Looking up the rest from reference TRBV7-9 and TRBJ1-6 gives the full variable domain: DTGVSQNPRHKITKRGQNVTFRCDPISEHNRLYWYRQTLGQGPEFLTYFQNEAQLEKSRLLSDRFSAERPKGSFSTLEIQRTEQGDSAMYLCASSPDNSPLHFGNGTRLTVT.

This chain connects TRBV7-9 to TRBJ2-5, with D unresolved. The germline V gene has CDR1 SEHNR and CDR2 FQNEAQ (reference sequence). The CDR3 covers 14 residues. V was trimmed by 1 base and J by 3 bases, leaving 9 bases between them. CDR3 in amino acids: CASSLVTWEETQYF. Written as DNA, the CDR3 is TGTGCCAGCAGCTTAGTTACTTGGGAAGAGACCCAGTACTTC.

The sample holds one count of this clone. CDR3 nucleotides: TGCGCCACCCACCCAGGGGGTGCAGATACGCAGTATTTT. As protein: CATHPGGADTQYF. The chain couples TRBV10-1 to TRBJ2-3; the match to TRBD1 covers 7 bases. This CDR3 is built from 13 residues. The germline V gene has CDR1 WNHNN and CDR2 SYGVQD (reference sequence). V shed 10 bases, J shed 4 bases, and the junction held 8 bases outside the gene matches.

A note on this clone: This same CDR3 is encoded by further DNA sequences in the sample. This chain links TRBV5-1 with TRBJ1-1; 7 bases are shared with TRBD1. V lost 4 bases to trimming and J lost 1 base; unmatched junction nucleotides: 1. Germline values: CDR1 SGHRS, CDR2 YFSETQ. This CDR3 is 13 amino acids long. CDR3: CASSRTGNTEAFF. The DNA of the CDR3 is TGCGCCAGCAGCCGGACAGGGAACACTGAAGCTTTCTTT.